Reported below is one T cell receptor beta chain. Its specificity is unknown. The CDR3 spans 12 residues. Germline V CDR1 and CDR2: SEHNR, FQNEAQ (reference sequence). Trimming removed 5 bases from V and 7 bases from J; junction bases left unmatched: 4. This specimen comes from a study of blood T cells in healthy people across ages. Collection of 7.5 to 10 milliliters of peripheral blood was performed for each donor. Whole-study results and caveats: The donors' CMV status was not determined, possibly confounding changes in expanded clonotypes.

Together with a sample-barcoded 5' primer, a J-beta primer mix was included in a second PCR lasting roughly 7 to 11 cycles. Each CDR3 protein is one row after TCRdb ran MiXCR on the 5' RACE reads. Among about 780,000 distinct CDR3 sequences listed, roughly 26% were seen once. These data are also associated with another study on T cells of mothers and their children.

The sequence was collected from a boy aged 5-17 years in good health. This sequence joins TRBV7-9 and TRBJ1-2, with 7 bases lining up with TRBD1. The sample consisted of blood. In DNA, the CDR3 is TGTGCCAGCAGCCCCGACAGGGTTGGCTACACCTTC. Its protein is CASSPDRVGYTF.